A single sample gave rise to the 18 T cell receptor beta chains below, sequenced in a study of T cell responses to AZD1222 COVID-19 vaccine. Clones were sequenced by immunoSEQ multiplex PCR, and TCRdb holds only the in-frame ones, with some missing. The profile shows 130,000 to 150,000 clones, over 80% of them singletons. This specimen was peripheral blood, taken on day 0 of MenACWY control vaccination. Receptor source: an adult in good health.

The chain links TRBV2 to TRBJ1-1; D remains ambiguous. In germline, CDR1 is SNHLY, CDR2 FYNNEI. Trimming cost V 4 bases and J 4 bases, with 10 bases left between them. This CDR3 has 13 residues. In DNA, the CDR3 is TGTGCCAGCAGTGCCAGCCTACCCACTGAAGCTTTCTTT. This sequence encodes CASSASLPTEAFF.

This chain links TRBV27 with TRBJ2-7; D is unresolved. This CDR3 contains 15 residues. The V gene's germline CDR1 is MNHEY and CDR2 SMNVEV (reference sequence). V gave up 1 base and J gave up 0 bases, with 10 bases separating them. The CDR3 nucleotides read TGTGCCAGCAGTTTATTAGGCAGCACCTCCTACGAGCAGTACTTC. Its protein is CASSLLGSTSYEQYF.

This chain joins TRBV18 and TRBJ1-3; D call uncertain. The CDR3 runs 16 residues. In germline, CDR1 is KGHSH, CDR2 LQKENI. The V and J ends lost 3 bases and 4 bases respectively, with 16 bases between them. CDR3 sequence (DNA): TGTGCCAGCTCACCCGGGCAGGCGGCGTCCGGAAACACCATATATTTT. It codes for CASSPGQAASGNTIYF.

The chain employs TRBV19 and TRBJ2-7, with 11 bases matching TRBD1. V dropped 3 bases and J dropped 6; count of bases not matched to a gene: 13. This CDR3 spans 17 amino acids. Germline assignment: CDR1 LNHDA and CDR2 SQIVND (reference sequence). CDR3 in DNA: TGTGCCAGTAGTATTGGGAGGACAGGGGGCCGGACCGGCGAGCAGTACTTC. Its translation: CASSIGRTGGRTGEQYF.

The gene calls are TRBV3-1 (or the pseudogene TRBV3-2) and TRBJ2-1; 14 positions match TRBD2. Germline V CDR1 and CDR2: LGHDT, YNNKEL (reference sequence). V dropped 4 bases and J dropped 4; count of bases not matched to a gene: 9. The CDR3 is made up of 18 amino acids. Written as DNA, the CDR3 is TGTGCCAGCAGCCTTACCAGACTAGCGGGGGGGGAATACAATGAGCAGTTCTTC. Residues: CASSLTRLAGGEYNEQFF.

This chain joins TRBV2 and TRBJ2-5; a possible D gene is TRBD2 (6 bases). CDR3 length equals 13 residues. The ends were cut back, 7 bases at V and 5 bases at J, with 14 bases in the middle. The germline V gene encodes CDR1 SNHLY and CDR2 FYNNEI. The CDR3 region is CASKRWGEETQYF. For the CDR3, the DNA is TGTGCCAGCAAGAGGTGGGGGGAGGAGACCCAGTACTTC.

The genes are TRBV5-5 and TRBJ1-2; 8 nucleotides line up with TRBD1. Trimming cost V 3 bases and J 4 bases; bases outside gene matches: 5. Germline CDR1 SGHKS, CDR2 YYEKEE (reference sequence). This CDR3 is built from 14 residues. The CDR3, as DNA: TGTGCCAGCAGCTGGGACAGGAGTGCCTATGGCTACACCTTC. Protein product: CASSWDRSAYGYTF.

The CDR3 loop reads CSVDRGDEAFF. CDR3 nucleotide sequence: TGCAGCGTTGATCGGGGGGATGAAGCTTTCTTT. This sequence joins TRBV29-1 and TRBJ1-1, with a possible D match to TRBD1 (5 bases). The CDR3 loop spans 11 amino acids. Germline values: CDR1 SQVTM, CDR2 ANQGSEA. V dropped 3 bases and J dropped 7 bases, with 9 bases sitting between them. Combining the CDR3 with reference TRBV29-1 and TRBJ1-1 gives the whole variable domain SAVISQKPSRDICQRGTSLTIQCQVDSQVTMMFWYRQQPGQSLTLIATANQGSEATYESGFVIDKFPISRPNLTFSTLTVSNMSPEDSSIYLCSVDRGDEAFFGQGTRLTVV.

The genes are TRBV30 and TRBJ2-1, with D perhaps TRBD1 (6 bases). The V gene's germline CDR1 is GTSNPN and CDR2 SVGIG (reference sequence). The CDR3 runs to 13 residues. As DNA, the CDR3 is TGTGCTGGGGGACAAAGGAACAGAGATGAGCAGTTCTTC. It codes for CAGGQRNRDEQFF.

In this sample, this clone turned up once. This chain joins TRBV7-3 and TRBJ2-1; unclear D gene. This CDR3 has 13 amino acids. Germline V gene data show CDR1 as SGHTA and CDR2 as FQGTGA. The V gene lost 6 bases and the J gene lost 6 bases, with 12 bases spanning the gap. CDR3 sequence (DNA): TGTGCCAGCAGGTTAGCCTACGGCAATGAGCAGTTCTTC. Its translation: CASRLAYGNEQFF.

This chain joins TRBV27 and TRBJ1-1, with a weak D call TRBD1 (5 bases). V lost 7 bases to trimming and J lost 1 base, with 7 bases between them. The germline V gene encodes CDR1 MNHEY and CDR2 SMNVEV (reference sequence). The length of the CDR3 is 12 residues. For the CDR3, the DNA is TGTGCCAGCAAGGGGCCGAACACTGAAGCTTTCTTT. Translation gives CASKGPNTEAFF.

V is TRBV6-5 and J is TRBJ2-3, with D possibly being TRBD2 (6 bases). With 8 bases removed from V and 1 base from J, the gap between germline ends came to 13 bases. In germline, CDR1 is MNHEY, CDR2 SVGAGI. The CDR3 runs 14 residues. CDR3 DNA: TGTGCCAGCCAGTTAAGGAGGGGCACAGATACGCAGTATTTT. Encoded protein: CASQLRRGTDTQYF.

This rearrangement joins TRBV5-1 to TRBJ2-1; 14 positions agree with TRBD2. Trimming cost V 4 bases and J 8 bases; bases outside gene matches: 5. The germline CDR1 and CDR2 sequences are SGHRS and YFSETQ. This CDR3 region has 15 residues. CDR3 sequence reads: CASSVTSGGAYEQFF. DNA of the CDR3: TGCGCCAGCAGCGTGACTAGCGGGGGGGCCTATGAGCAGTTCTTC. Based on the CDR3 plus reference TRBV5-1 and TRBJ2-1, the full variable domain is KAGVTQTPRYLIKTRGQQVTLSCSPISGHRSVSWYQQTPGQGLQFLFEYFSETQRNKGNFPGRFSGRQFSNSRSEMNVSTLELGDSALYLCASSVTSGGAYEQFFGPGTRLTVL.

The rearrangement uses TRBV5-6 and TRBJ2-7; TRBD1 matches at 8 bases. V shed 0 bases, J shed 0 bases, and the junction held 11 bases outside the gene matches. The CDR3 contains 18 residues. Germline V CDR1 and CDR2: SGHDT, YYEEEE. CDR3 DNA: TGTGCCAGCAGCTTGGTACAGGGGGGCCTATCTTACTCCTACGAGCAGTACTTC. Translating it yields CASSLVQGGLSYSYEQYF.

This chain links TRBV5-4 with TRBJ2-1; TRBD2 agrees at 9 bases. The length of the CDR3 is 15 residues. V gave up 1 base and J gave up 14 bases; unmatched junction bases: 13. CDR1 is SGHNT, CDR2 YYREEE, per germline (reference sequence). Here the CDR3 DNA reads TGTGCCAGCAGCTTGCGGGGAGCTCCGGGACTAGCAGAGTTCTTC. Translated: CASSLRGAPGLAEFF.

CDR3 in amino acids: CASSPVAGGHGYTF. In DNA form, the CDR3 reads TGTGCCAGCAGCCCCGTTGCGGGTGGTCATGGCTACACCTTC. The chain combines TRBV7-3 with TRBJ1-2; D is uncertain. Trimming took off 5 bases at V and 6 bases at J, with 16 bases between the two ends. In germline, CDR1 is SGHTA, CDR2 FQGTGA. The CDR3 totals 14 residues.

The chain has TRBV14 and TRBJ1-1, with 9 bases that match TRBD1. The CDR3 has 13 amino acids. J lost 11 bases, V lost 4 bases, and 8 bases had no gene match. In germline, CDR1 is SGHDN, CDR2 FVKESK. CDR3 DNA: TGTGCCAGCAGCCGCGGAACAGGGGGCGTCGCTTTCTTT. This translates into CASSRGTGGVAFF.

This clone has a single count. Different DNA sequences within this sample yield the same CDR3. This chain connects TRBV5-1 to TRBJ2-5; D perhaps matches TRBD2 (6 bases). The V end lost 0 bases, the J end lost 3 bases, and 6 bases lay between the germline ends. The V gene's germline CDR1 is SGHRS and CDR2 YFSETQ. The CDR3 has 13 residues. CDR3 sequence reads: CASSLGGEETQYF. CDR3 DNA: TGCGCCAGCAGCTTGGGCGGGGAAGAGACCCAGTACTTC.